The clone carrying this T cell receptor beta chain was recorded many times. This sample's TCRbeta library carried unique molecular identifier barcodes. One entry per CDR3 protein, called by TCRdb with MiXCR from the PCR reads. The sample carries 250,000 to 300,000 distinct CDR3 sequences, around 9.6% recorded once. This CDR3 comprises 15 residues. The V and J ends lost 3 bases and 6 bases, in that order; junction bases with no gene match: 7. The sample belongs to a study of T-cell reconstitution after alpha-beta-depleted transplantation in children. The sequences come from PBMCs from the stem cell graft donor, collected from the stem cell graft. This clonotype was obtained from a human donor who donated a stem cell graft to a child with SCID. The rearrangement joins TRBV12-3 or TRBV12-4 to TRBJ2-7; 11 bases agree with TRBD1. In DNA form, the CDR3 reads TGTGCCAGCAGTTTCTCCGGGACAGGGGGGTTCGAGCAGTACTTC. Its translation is CASSFSGTGGFEQYF.